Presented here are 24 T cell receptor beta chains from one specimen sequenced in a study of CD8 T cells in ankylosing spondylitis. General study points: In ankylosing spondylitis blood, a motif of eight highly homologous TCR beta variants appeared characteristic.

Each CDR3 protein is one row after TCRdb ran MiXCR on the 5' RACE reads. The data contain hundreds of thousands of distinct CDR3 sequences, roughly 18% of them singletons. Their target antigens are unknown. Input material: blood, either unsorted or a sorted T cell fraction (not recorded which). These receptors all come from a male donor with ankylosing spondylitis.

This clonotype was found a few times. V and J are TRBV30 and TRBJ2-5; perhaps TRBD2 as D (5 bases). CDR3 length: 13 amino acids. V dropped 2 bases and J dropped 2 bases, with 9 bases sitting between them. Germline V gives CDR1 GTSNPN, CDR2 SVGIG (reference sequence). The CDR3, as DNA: TGTGCCTGGAGTTCCGGGAAACAAGAGACCCAGTACTTC. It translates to CAWSSGKQETQYF.

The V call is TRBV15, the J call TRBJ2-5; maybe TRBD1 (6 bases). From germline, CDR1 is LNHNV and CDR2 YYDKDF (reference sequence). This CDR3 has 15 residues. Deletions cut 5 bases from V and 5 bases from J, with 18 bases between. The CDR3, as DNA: TGTGCCACCAGCGATGGGGACACGTCCAGGGAGACCCAGTACTTC. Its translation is CATSDGDTSRETQYF.

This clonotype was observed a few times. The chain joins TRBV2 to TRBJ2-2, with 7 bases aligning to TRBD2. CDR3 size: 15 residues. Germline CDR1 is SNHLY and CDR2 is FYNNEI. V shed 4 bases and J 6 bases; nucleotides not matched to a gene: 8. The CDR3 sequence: CASSVLMGGAGELFF. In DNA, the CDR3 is TGTGCCAGCAGTGTTTTAATGGGAGGGGCCGGGGAGCTGTTTTTT.

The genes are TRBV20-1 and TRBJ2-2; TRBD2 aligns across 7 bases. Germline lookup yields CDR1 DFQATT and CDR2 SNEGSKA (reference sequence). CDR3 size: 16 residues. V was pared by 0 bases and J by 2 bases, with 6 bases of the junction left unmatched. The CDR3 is CSARDQKRGNTGELFF. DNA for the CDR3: TGCAGTGCTAGAGATCAGAAGCGGGGCAACACCGGGGAGCTGTTTTTT.

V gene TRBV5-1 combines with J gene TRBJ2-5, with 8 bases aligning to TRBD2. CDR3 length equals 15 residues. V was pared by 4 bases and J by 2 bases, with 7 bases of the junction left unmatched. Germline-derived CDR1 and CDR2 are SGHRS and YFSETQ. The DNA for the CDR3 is TGCGCCAGCAGCAACATCGGGGGGGAACAAGAGACCCAGTACTTC. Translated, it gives CASSNIGGEQETQYF.

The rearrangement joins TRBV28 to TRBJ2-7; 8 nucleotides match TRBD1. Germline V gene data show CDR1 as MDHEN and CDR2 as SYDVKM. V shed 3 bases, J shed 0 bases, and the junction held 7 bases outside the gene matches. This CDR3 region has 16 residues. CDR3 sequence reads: CASSLGTGYLSYEQYF. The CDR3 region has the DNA TGTGCCAGCAGTTTGGGGACAGGATATCTCTCCTACGAGCAGTACTTC.

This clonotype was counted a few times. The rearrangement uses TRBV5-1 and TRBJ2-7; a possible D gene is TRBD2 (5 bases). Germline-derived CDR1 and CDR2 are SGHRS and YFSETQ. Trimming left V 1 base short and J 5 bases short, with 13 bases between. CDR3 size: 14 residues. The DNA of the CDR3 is TGCGCCAGCAGCTTGCGAGGGTCGGGGAACGAGCAGTACTTC. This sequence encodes CASSLRGSGNEQYF.

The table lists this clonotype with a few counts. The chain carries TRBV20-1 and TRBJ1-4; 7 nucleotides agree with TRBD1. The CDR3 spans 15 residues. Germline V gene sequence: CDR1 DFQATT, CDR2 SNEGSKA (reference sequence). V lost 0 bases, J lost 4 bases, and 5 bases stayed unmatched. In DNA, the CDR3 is TGCAGTGCTAGAGAAACCGGGACAGTTAATGAAAAACTGTTTTTT. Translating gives CSARETGTVNEKLFF.

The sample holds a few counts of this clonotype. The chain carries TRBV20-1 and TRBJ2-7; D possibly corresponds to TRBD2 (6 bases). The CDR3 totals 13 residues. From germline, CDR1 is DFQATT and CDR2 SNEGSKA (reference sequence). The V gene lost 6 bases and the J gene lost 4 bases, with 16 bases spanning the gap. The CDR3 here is CSAQTGVWYEQYF. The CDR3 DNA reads TGCAGTGCCCAGACGGGGGTTTGGTACGAGCAGTACTTC.

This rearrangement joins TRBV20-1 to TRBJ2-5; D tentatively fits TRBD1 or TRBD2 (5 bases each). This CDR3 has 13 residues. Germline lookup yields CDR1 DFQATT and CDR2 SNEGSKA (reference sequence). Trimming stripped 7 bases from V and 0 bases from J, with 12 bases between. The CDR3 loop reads CSVTGTDQETQYF. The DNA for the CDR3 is TGCAGTGTCACCGGGACGGACCAAGAGACCCAGTACTTC.

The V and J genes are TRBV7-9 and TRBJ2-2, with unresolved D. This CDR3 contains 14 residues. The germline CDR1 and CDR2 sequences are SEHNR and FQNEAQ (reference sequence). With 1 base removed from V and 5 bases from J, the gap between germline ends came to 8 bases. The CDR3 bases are TGTGCCAGCAGCTTAGGGGCCTCTACCGGGGAGCTGTTTTTT. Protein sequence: CASSLGASTGELFF.

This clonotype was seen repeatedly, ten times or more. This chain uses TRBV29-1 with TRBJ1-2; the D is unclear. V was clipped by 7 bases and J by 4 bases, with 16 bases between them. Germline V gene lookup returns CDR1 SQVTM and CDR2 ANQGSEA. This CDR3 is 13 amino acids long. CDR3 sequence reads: CSAQIGGGYGYTF. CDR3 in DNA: TGCAGCGCCCAAATCGGCGGAGGCTATGGCTACACCTTC.

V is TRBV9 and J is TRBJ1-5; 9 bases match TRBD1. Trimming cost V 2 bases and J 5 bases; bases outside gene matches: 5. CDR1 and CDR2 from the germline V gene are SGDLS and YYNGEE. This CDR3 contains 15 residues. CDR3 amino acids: CASSVGGQGYQPQHF. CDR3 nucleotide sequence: TGTGCCAGCAGCGTGGGGGGACAGGGCTATCAGCCCCAGCATTTT.

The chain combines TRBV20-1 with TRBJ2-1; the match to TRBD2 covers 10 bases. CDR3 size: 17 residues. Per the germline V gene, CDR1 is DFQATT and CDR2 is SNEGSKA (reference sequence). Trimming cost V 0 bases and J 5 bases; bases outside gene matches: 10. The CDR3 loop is CSARDRASGSLDNEQFF. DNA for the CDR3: TGCAGTGCTAGAGATAGGGCTAGCGGGAGTCTGGACAATGAGCAGTTCTTC.

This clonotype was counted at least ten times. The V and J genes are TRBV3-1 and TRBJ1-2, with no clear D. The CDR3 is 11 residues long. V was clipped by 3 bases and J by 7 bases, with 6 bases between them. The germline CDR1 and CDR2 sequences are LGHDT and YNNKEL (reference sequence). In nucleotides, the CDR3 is TGTGCCAGCAGCCAGGGTAGTGGCTACACCTTC. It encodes CASSQGSGYTF.

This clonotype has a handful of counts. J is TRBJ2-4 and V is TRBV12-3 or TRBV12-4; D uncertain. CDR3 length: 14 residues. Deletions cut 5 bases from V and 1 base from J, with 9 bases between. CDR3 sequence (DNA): TGTGCCAGCAGTCCCCCGCAGGCCAAAAACATTCAGTACTTC. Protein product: CASSPPQAKNIQYF.

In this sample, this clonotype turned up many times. Here the CDR3 DNA reads TGTGCCAGCATGAAGACGGACTCCTACGAGCAGTACTTC. As protein: CASMKTDSYEQYF. V usage is TRBV12-3 or TRBV12-4 and J usage is TRBJ2-7; D is unclear. V was shortened by 7 bases and J by 0 bases, with 10 bases between the two germline ends. The CDR3 totals 13 residues.

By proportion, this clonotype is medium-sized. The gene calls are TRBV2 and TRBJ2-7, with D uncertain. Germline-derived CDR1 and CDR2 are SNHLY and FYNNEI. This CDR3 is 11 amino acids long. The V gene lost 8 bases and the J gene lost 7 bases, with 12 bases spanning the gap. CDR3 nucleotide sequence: TGTGCCAGCCGGCGCACCCAGGAGCAGTACTTC. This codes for CASRRTQEQYF.

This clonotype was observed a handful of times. The CDR3 loop is CASSLQTSGSTDTQYF. The CDR3 nucleotides are TGTGCCAGCTCACTCCAGACTAGCGGGAGCACAGATACGCAGTATTTT. The chain combines TRBV18 with TRBJ2-3, with 10 nucleotides matching TRBD2. The germline V gene encodes CDR1 KGHSH and CDR2 LQKENI. This CDR3 has 16 amino acids. J was trimmed by 0 bases and V by 4 bases; bases with no gene match: 4.

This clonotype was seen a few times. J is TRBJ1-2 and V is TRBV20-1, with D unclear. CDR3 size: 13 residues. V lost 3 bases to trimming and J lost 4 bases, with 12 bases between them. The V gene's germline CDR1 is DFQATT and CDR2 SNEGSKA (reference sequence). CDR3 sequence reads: CSASPGPLYGYTF. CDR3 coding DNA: TGCAGTGCTAGCCCCGGACCTCTCTATGGCTACACCTTC.

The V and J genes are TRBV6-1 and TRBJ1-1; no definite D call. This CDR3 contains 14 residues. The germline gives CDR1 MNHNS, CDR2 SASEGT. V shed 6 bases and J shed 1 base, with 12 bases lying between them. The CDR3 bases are TGTGCCAGCAGATCCACAGATAGGAACACTGAAGCTTTCTTT. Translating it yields CASRSTDRNTEAFF.

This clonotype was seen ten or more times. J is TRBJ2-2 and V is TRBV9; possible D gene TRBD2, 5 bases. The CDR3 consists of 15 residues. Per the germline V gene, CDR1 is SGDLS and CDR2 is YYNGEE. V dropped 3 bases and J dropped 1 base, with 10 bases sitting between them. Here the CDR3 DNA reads TGTGCCAGCAGCGGACATGCGGGGAACACCGGGGAGCTGTTTTTT. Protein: CASSGHAGNTGELFF.

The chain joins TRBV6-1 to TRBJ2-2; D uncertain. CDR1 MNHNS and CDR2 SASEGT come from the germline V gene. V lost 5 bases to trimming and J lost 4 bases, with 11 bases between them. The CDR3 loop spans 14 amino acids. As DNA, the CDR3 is TGTGCCAGCAGTCCTCGGGCCCTCACCGGGGAGCTGTTTTTT. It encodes CASSPRALTGELFF.

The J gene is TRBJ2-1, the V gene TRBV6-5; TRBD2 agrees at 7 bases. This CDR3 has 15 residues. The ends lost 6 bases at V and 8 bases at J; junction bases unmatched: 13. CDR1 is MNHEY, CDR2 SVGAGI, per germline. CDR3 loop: CASRYRLANDHEQFF. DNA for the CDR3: TGTGCCAGCAGGTATAGACTAGCTAACGACCATGAGCAGTTCTTC.